This T cell receptor (beta chain) is from a study of T cell repertoires in cytomegalovirus infection. Overall study context: Indications came from public TCR beta signatures; they pointed to CMV infection and to a matching HLA type. Study-level points and caveats: Dominant in the ex vivo response were TCR beta clonotypes restricted by HLA-C and specific for CMV. People with CMV and the relevant HLA were identified by cumulative public TCR beta family frequency.

The CDR3 runs 15 residues. Between the trimmed V and J ends, which lost 1 base and 1 base, there was a span of 9 bases. Per the germline V gene, CDR1 is LNHDA and CDR2 is SQIVND (reference sequence). TCRdb re-analysed the reads in MiXCR, keeping a single row per CDR3 protein. The sample includes some 700,000 distinct CDR3 sequences, 35% to 45% of them seen just once. Note on this clonotype: Its antigen remains unknown.

What was sequenced was PBMCs. V gene TRBV19 combines with J gene TRBJ2-3; D gene ambiguous. The TCR was taken from a human donor in good health (CMV status not recorded). Some clones in this sample may be carry-over from other donors' samples. The chain's CDR3 is CASSIGYGRTDTQYF. In nucleotides, the CDR3 is TGTGCCAGTAGTATAGGTTACGGCCGCACAGATACGCAGTATTTT.